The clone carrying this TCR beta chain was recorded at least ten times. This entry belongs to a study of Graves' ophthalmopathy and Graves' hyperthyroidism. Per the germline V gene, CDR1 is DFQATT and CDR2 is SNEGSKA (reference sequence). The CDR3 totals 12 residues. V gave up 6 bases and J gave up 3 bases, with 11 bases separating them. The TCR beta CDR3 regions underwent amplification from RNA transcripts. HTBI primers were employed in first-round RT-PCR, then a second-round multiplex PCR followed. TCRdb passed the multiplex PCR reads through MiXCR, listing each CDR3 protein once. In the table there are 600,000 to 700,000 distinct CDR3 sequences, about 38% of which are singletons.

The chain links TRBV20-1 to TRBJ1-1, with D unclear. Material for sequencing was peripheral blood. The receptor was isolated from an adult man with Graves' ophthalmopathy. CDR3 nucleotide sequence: TGCAGTGCCGGGTCGGGTGACACTGAAGCTTTCTTT. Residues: CSAGSGDTEAFF.